Listed below are T cell receptor beta chains from one sample, sequenced in a study of regulatory T cells in long-lasting Graves disease. TCRdb ran MiXCR on the multiplex PCR reads and lists one entry per CDR3 protein. Of roughly 500,000 distinct CDR3 sequences listed, about 11% were seen once; the top ten hold roughly 8.9%. These data are also associated with another study on T cells in Graves' hyperthyroidism and ophthalmopathy.

The sequencing here drew on peripheral blood mononuclear cells (PBMCs), taken at new diagnosis, from a patient treated with antithyroid drugs. The receptors were sampled from a woman in her 30s with Graves disease. Each CDR3 is given with its conserved first and last residue. The D gene is left open where the match is weak. Part of the rows lack a size; the others show once, few, many or a class for expanded clones.

D	size	V	J	DNA	CDR3
-	-	TRBV6-5	TRBJ2-5	TGTGCCAGCAGTTACCCAGAGACCCAGTACTTC	CASSYPETQYF
-	many	TRBV3-1	TRBJ2-3	TGTGCCAGCAGCCAAGAAGGGTCTAGAGGTGAAGATACGCAGTATTTT	CASSQEGSRGEDTQYF
TRBD1	few	TRBV27	TRBJ2-7	TGTGCCGGCAGTTTCCTAGGGACAGGGGGCTACGAGCAGTACTTC	CAGSFLGTGGYEQYF
TRBD1	many	TRBV5-1	TRBJ2-7	TGCGCCAGCAGCTTAACGACAGGGTGGTACGAGCAGTACTTC	CASSLTTGWYEQYF
-	few	TRBV6-4	TRBJ1-1	TGTGCCAGCAGTCCGAGACGAACAGAGATGAACACTGAAGCTTTCTTT	CASSPRRTEMNTEAFF
TRBD1	-	TRBV19	TRBJ1-5	TGTGCCAGTAGTGCCATAGACAGGGGCAATCAGCCCCAGCATTTT	CASSAIDRGNQPQHF
TRBD2	many	TRBV2	TRBJ2-5	TGTGCCAGCTTAGCGGGAGAGAAAGAGACCCAGTACTTC	CASLAGEKETQYF
-	few	TRBV18	TRBJ2-7	TGTGCCAGCTCACCGGCCGGGTCCTGGGGTGAGCAGTACTTC	CASSPAGSWGEQYF
TRBD1	many	TRBV9	TRBJ2-7	TGTGCCAGCAGCGTACAGGGGGCTTCGGACGAGCAGTACTTC	CASSVQGASDEQYF
TRBD2	many	TRBV6-1	TRBJ2-1	TGTGCCAGCAAAAGCGGGAGTAGGAATGAGCAGTTCTTC	CASKSGSRNEQFF
TRBD2	many	TRBV7-9	TRBJ2-1	TGTGCCAGCAGCTTACCAGCGGGGACCTTGGGGGAGCAGTTCTTC	CASSLPAGTLGEQFF
-	many	TRBV18	TRBJ2-1	TGTGCCAGCTCACTAGGTTACCAGTGGGACAATGAGCAGTTCTTC	CASSLGYQWDNEQFF
TRBD1	many	TRBV7-9	TRBJ1-6	TGTGCCAGCAGCAAGGGGACAGCCAGTCAAAGGAGCTCCTATAATTCACCCCTCCACTTT	CASSKGTASQRSSYNSPLHF
TRBD2	few	TRBV5-1	TRBJ2-1	TGCGCCAGCAGCTACGGGACTAGTGGCAATGAGCAGTTCTTC	CASSYGTSGNEQFF
TRBD1	many	TRBV18	TRBJ2-7	TGTGCCAGCTCTGGACAGGCACGAGAGCAGTACTTC	CASSGQAREQYF
-	many	TRBV6-2/TRBV6-3	TRBJ1-1	TGTGCCAGCAGTTACCGACCTGGCGCCACTGAAGCTTTCTTT	CASSYRPGATEAFF
-	few	TRBV6-1	TRBJ1-5	TGTGCCAGCAGACCTGTGAGGGGGTTCAATCAGCCCCAGCATTTT	CASRPVRGFNQPQHF
-	-	TRBV20-1	TRBJ2-5	TGCAGTGCTAGAGATCCAGGGCGAGAGACCCAGTACTTC	CSARDPGRETQYF
-	few	TRBV29-1	TRBJ2-1	TGCAGCGTCTCGTCCGGCAATGAGCAGCTCTTC	CSVSSGNEQLF
-	many	TRBV18	TRBJ2-6	TGTGCCAGCTCACCTACTGGGGCCAACGTCCTGACTTTC	CASSPTGANVLTF
TRBD1	-	TRBV19	TRBJ1-1	TGTGCCAATCTCGCGGGACAGATGAACACTGAAGCTTTCTTT	CANLAGQMNTEAFF
-	few	TRBV2	TRBJ2-2	TGTGCCAGCAGCGACACGTATCCCGGGGAGCTGTTTTTT	CASSDTYPGELFF
TRBD2	-	TRBV24-1	TRBJ2-4	TGTGCCACCAGTGATTTGAAGGGCGGGGGAAACATTCAGTACTTC	CATSDLKGGGNIQYF
TRBD1	-	TRBV20-1	TRBJ2-3	TGCAGTGCTGGGACAGTTAATACGCAGTATTTT	CSAGTVNTQYF
-	many	TRBV10-3	TRBJ1-1	TGTGCCATCAGTGAGTGGGGGATGACTGAAGCTTTCTTT	CAISEWGMTEAFF
TRBD2	many	TRBV7-2	TRBJ2-7	TGTGCCAGCAGCCGACTAGCGGGCCGCTACGAGCAGTACTTC	CASSRLAGRYEQYF